One sample yielded the 8 T cell receptor beta chains listed below, sequenced in a study of PD-1 blockade in classical Hodgkin lymphoma. Time point specified: cycle 4 day 1 (C4D1), after more than five weeks of nivolumab. All the patients suffered relapse after autologous stem cell transplantation, and brentuximab vedotin exposure differed. It was by magnetic negative selection that CD4+ T cells were purified from thawed PBMCs. TCRdb's copy holds only in-frame clones and misses some; the assay was immunoSEQ multiplex PCR. The sample includes about 19,000 clones, around four fifths of them seen just once. Sequencing used CD4+ T cells from blood, obtained before the fourth cycle of nivolumab. These receptors were obtained from a human donor with classical Hodgkin lymphoma.

The genes are TRBV6-1 and TRBJ1-2; D is unclear. Germline CDR1 is MNHNS and CDR2 is SASEGT. The germline V and J ends were trimmed by 5 bases and 5 bases, with 12 bases remaining between them. The CDR3 covers 13 residues. CDR3 sequence reads: CASSTRGGYGYTF. The CDR3 DNA reads as TGTGCCAGCAGTACCCGGGGAGGTTATGGCTACACCTTC.

The chain combines TRBV5-6 with TRBJ2-1, with D unclear. V was pared by 4 bases and J by 4 bases, with 15 bases between. From germline, CDR1 is SGHDT and CDR2 YYEEEE. The CDR3 is made up of 15 amino acids. Written as DNA, the CDR3 is TGTGCCAGCAGCCACGGAACCCGCTTATACAATGAGCAGTTCTTC. Amino acids: CASSHGTRLYNEQFF.

This rearrangement joins TRBV28 to TRBJ1-5; tentative D call: TRBD1 (6 bases). Germline CDR1 is MDHEN and CDR2 is SYDVKM. The CDR3 runs to 15 residues. Trimming stripped 3 bases from V and 2 bases from J, with 11 bases between. The CDR3 bases are TGTGCCAGCAGTTTTTTGGGGGGCGGCAATCAGCCCCAGCATTTT. Translation: CASSFLGGGNQPQHF.

Only a few counts were recorded for this clone. The V gene is TRBV6-1, the J gene TRBJ1-3, with a tentative D call TRBD1 (6 bases). The germline gives CDR1 MNHNS, CDR2 SASEGT. CDR3 length: 15 amino acids. Trimming took off 4 bases at V and 2 bases at J, with 12 bases between the two ends. The CDR3 spells CASSAGDNPGNTIYF. The CDR3 bases are TGTGCCAGCAGTGCCGGGGACAATCCTGGAAACACCATATATTTT.

J is TRBJ2-7 and V is TRBV10-3; D is unresolved. In germline, CDR1 is ENHRY, CDR2 SYGVKD. Between the trimmed V and J ends, which lost 5 bases and 5 bases, there was a span of 7 bases. This CDR3 is 11 amino acids long. CDR3 sequence reads: CAISQNHEQYF. The CDR3 DNA reads TGTGCCATCAGTCAGAACCACGAGCAGTACTTC.

This chain connects TRBV11-2 to TRBJ2-6; TRBD1 might be the D (5 bases). There are 16 residues in the CDR3. The germline V gene encodes CDR1 SGHAT and CDR2 FQNNGV. V was trimmed by 5 bases and J by 0 bases, leaving 11 bases between them. The CDR3 sequence: CASSLQGNSGANVLTF. As DNA, the CDR3 is TGTGCCAGCAGCCTCCAGGGAAACTCTGGGGCCAACGTCCTGACTTTC.

This sequence joins TRBV7-2 and TRBJ2-2, with D unresolved. V was clipped by 5 bases and J by 4 bases, with 14 bases between them. The CDR3 is made up of 15 amino acids. CDR1 is SGHTA and CDR2 is FQGNSA in the germline V gene. CDR3 sequence: CASSRVGRPTGELFF. The CDR3, as DNA: TGTGCCAGCAGCAGGGTCGGCCGCCCCACCGGGGAGCTGTTTTTT.

This rearrangement joins TRBV29-1 to TRBJ2-3; 10 positions match TRBD1. The CDR3 extends over 13 amino acids. V trimming: 3 bases; J trimming: 4 bases; junction bases outside the gene matches: 1. Germline CDR1 reads SQVTM; CDR2 reads ANQGSEA. The CDR3 loop is CSVETGGPDTQYF. The CDR3 DNA follows: TGCAGCGTTGAGACAGGGGGCCCAGATACGCAGTATTTT.